Below, 27 T cell receptor beta chains from the same sample are listed, as sequenced in a study of spatial heterogeneity in lung cancer. The time point denotes: sample taken at primary tumor resection. From the 5' RACE reads, TCRdb called clonotypes with MiXCR, one entry per CDR3 protein. The sample shows some 23,000 distinct CDR3 sequences, approximately 7% of them seen only once. The sequencing here drew on PBMCs, taken at surgery. The receptors were gathered from a male donor with early-stage non-small cell lung cancer.

V usage is TRBV20-1 and J usage is TRBJ1-4; unclear D gene. The germline V gene encodes CDR1 DFQATT and CDR2 SNEGSKA (reference sequence). The CDR3 spans 13 residues. Trimming removed 3 bases from V and 8 bases from J, with 13 bases in between. The CDR3 coding sequence is TGCAGTGCTAGTTATCCCCTACAAGAAAAACTGTTTTTT. Translated: CSASYPLQEKLFF.

This clonotype came up a few times. This chain joins TRBV7-9 and TRBJ2-7; TRBD2 aligns across 16 bases. The trim removed 4 bases at V and 9 bases at J, leaving 9 bases unmatched. Germline assignment: CDR1 SEHNR and CDR2 FQNEAQ (reference sequence). This CDR3 comprises 16 residues. CDR3 sequence (DNA): TGTGCCAGCAGCTCATCCGGGACTAGCGGGAGGGCCGGGCAGTACTTC. Amino acids: CASSSSGTSGRAGQYF. The variable domain in full, completed from reference TRBV7-9 and TRBJ2-7, reads DTGVSQNPRHKITKRGQNVTFRCDPISEHNRLYWYRQTLGQGPEFLTYFQNEAQLEKSRLLSDRFSAERPKGSFSTLEIQRTEQGDSAMYLCASSSSGTSGRAGQYFGPGTRLTVT.

The chain uses TRBV9 and TRBJ2-7, with 7 bases matching TRBD1. V was pared by 2 bases and J by 1 base, with 6 bases of the junction left unmatched. Germline assignment: CDR1 SGDLS and CDR2 YYNGEE. CDR3 length: 15 residues. CDR3 in amino acids: CASSVQPGQSYEQYF. As DNA, the CDR3 is TGTGCCAGCAGCGTTCAGCCGGGACAGTCCTACGAGCAGTACTTC.

This clonotype has a count of ten or more. This sequence joins TRBV7-9 and TRBJ2-6, with D unresolved. Germline CDR1 reads SEHNR; CDR2 reads FQNEAQ (reference sequence). This CDR3 spans 14 amino acids. V lost 1 base and J 1 base, leaving 2 bases between the germline ends. CDR3 DNA sequence: TGTGCCAGCAGCTTAGTATCTGGGGCCAACGTCCTGACTTTC. This gives the protein CASSLVSGANVLTF.

By sample share, this clonotype is medium-sized. Here the CDR3 DNA reads TGCAGTGCTAGGGACGATTTAAACTATGGCTACACCTTC. Protein product: CSARDDLNYGYTF. V is TRBV20-1 and J is TRBJ1-2; no reliable D call. Germline CDR1 reads DFQATT; CDR2 reads SNEGSKA (reference sequence). The ends were cut back, 3 bases at V and 2 bases at J, with 10 bases in the middle. This CDR3 is 13 amino acids long.

This clonotype came up many times. The V call is TRBV5-1, the J call TRBJ2-5, with TRBD2 identical over 8 bases. This CDR3 is built from 14 residues. V was pared by 2 bases and J by 2 bases, with 2 bases of the junction left unmatched. The germline CDR1 and CDR2 sequences are SGHRS and YFSETQ. The CDR3 loop is CASSLTSGQETQYF. The CDR3 coding sequence is TGCGCCAGCAGCTTAACTAGCGGACAAGAGACCCAGTACTTC.

By sample share, this clonotype is medium-sized. The chain has TRBV28 and TRBJ2-7, with TRBD1 matching over 9 bases. Germline CDR1 MDHEN, CDR2 SYDVKM. This CDR3 contains 14 residues. V gave up 5 bases and J gave up 2 bases; unmatched junction bases: 4. The CDR3 region is CASSGWTGAYEQYF. CDR3 nucleotide sequence: TGTGCCAGCAGTGGTTGGACAGGGGCCTACGAGCAGTACTTC.

This clonotype has at least ten counts. The chain carries TRBV20-1 and TRBJ2-3, with unresolved D. The germline V gene has CDR1 DFQATT and CDR2 SNEGSKA (reference sequence). Between the trimmed V and J ends, which lost 4 bases and 1 base, there was a span of 9 bases. The CDR3 is 13 amino acids. The CDR3 loop reads CSATTTGTDTQYF. The DNA for the CDR3 is TGCAGTGCTACAACGACCGGCACAGATACGCAGTATTTT.

This clonotype was observed a handful of times. V and J are TRBV7-8 and TRBJ2-5; maybe TRBD1 (6 bases). Germline V CDR1 and CDR2: SGHVS, FQNEAQ. V lost 3 bases, J lost 3 bases, and 8 bases lay in between. The CDR3 totals 13 residues. CDR3 amino acids: CASSLGHEETQYF. The CDR3 DNA sequence: TGTGCCAGCAGCTTGGGACATGAAGAGACCCAGTACTTC.

This clonotype was observed at least ten times. The chain joins TRBV7-8 to TRBJ2-5, with D perhaps TRBD1 (6 bases). CDR3 length: 13 residues. Germline V gene lookup returns CDR1 SGHVS and CDR2 FQNEAQ. V was clipped by 1 base and J by 3 bases, with 6 bases between them. The CDR3 DNA sequence: TGTGCCAGCAGCTTAGACAGGGAAGAGACCCAGTACTTC. This gives the protein CASSLDREETQYF.

Ten or more counts support this clonotype. The chain has TRBV5-1 and TRBJ1-5; unclear D gene. The CDR3 totals 16 residues. The V gene's germline CDR1 is SGHRS and CDR2 YFSETQ. With 0 bases removed from V and 0 bases from J, the gap between germline ends came to 10 bases. In DNA, the CDR3 is TGCGCCAGCAGCTTGGTTCGAGTATATAGCAATCAGCCCCAGCATTTT. This translates into CASSLVRVYSNQPQHF.

This clonotype was seen a handful of times. The CDR3: CASRTSGGYEQYV. The DNA of the CDR3 is TGTGCCAGCCGGACTAGCGGGGGATACGAGCAGTACGTC. This chain links TRBV6-2 or TRBV6-3 with TRBJ2-7, with 13 bases fitting TRBD2. The junction had 2 bases not matched to a gene; V was cut back by 8 bases and J by 4 bases. The germline CDR1 and CDR2 sequences are MNHEY and SVGEGT. The CDR3 contains 13 residues.

This clonotype was seen many times. V gene TRBV7-3 combines with J gene TRBJ1-3, with D perhaps TRBD1 (6 bases). Trimming left V 0 bases short and J 2 bases short, with 8 bases between. The CDR3 spans 15 residues. The V gene's germline CDR1 is SGHTA and CDR2 FQGTGA. Here the CDR3 reads CASSLTSGAGNTIYF. The CDR3 nucleotides read TGTGCCAGCAGCTTAACATCAGGGGCTGGAAACACCATATATTTT.

This chain connects TRBV5-1 to TRBJ1-4; TRBD1 might be the D (5 bases). Germline CDR1 is SGHRS and CDR2 is YFSETQ. With 2 bases removed from V and 7 bases from J, the gap between germline ends came to 9 bases. CDR3 length: 13 residues. As DNA, the CDR3 is TGCGCCAGCAGCTTAGGACATATTGAAAAACTGTTTTTT. Encoded protein: CASSLGHIEKLFF. Complete variable domain (other parts from reference TRBV5-1 and TRBJ1-4): KAGVTQTPRYLIKTRGQQVTLSCSPISGHRSVSWYQQTPGQGLQFLFEYFSETQRNKGNFPGRFSGRQFSNSRSEMNVSTLELGDSALYLCASSLGHIEKLFFGSGTQLSVL.

The rearrangement links TRBV5-5 to TRBJ1-4; no firm D call. CDR1 and CDR2 (germline): SGHKS, YYEKEE (reference sequence). Trimming shortened V by 2 bases and J by 2 bases, and 4 bases separated the two germline ends. CDR3 length: 13 residues. The CDR3 region has the DNA TGTGCCAGCAGCTTTAGGACTAATGAAAAACTGTTTTTT. The encoded protein is CASSFRTNEKLFF.

The chain couples TRBV7-8 to TRBJ1-1, with D unclear. Germline assignment: CDR1 SGHVS and CDR2 FQNEAQ. The ends were cut back, 1 base at V and 2 bases at J, with 8 bases in the middle. CDR3 length: 14 residues. The CDR3 protein is CASSLGGINTEAFF. CDR3 nucleotides: TGTGCCAGCAGCTTAGGAGGGATCAACACTGAAGCTTTCTTT.

In this sample, this clonotype turned up many times. This rearrangement joins TRBV20-1 to TRBJ1-1; tentatively, D is TRBD1 (6 bases). Germline CDR1 reads DFQATT; CDR2 reads SNEGSKA (reference sequence). V lost 5 bases to trimming and J lost 6 bases, with 16 bases between them. CDR3 size: 13 residues. The CDR3 protein is CSAHRDYSPEAFF. Written as DNA, the CDR3 is TGCAGTGCTCACAGGGACTATAGCCCTGAAGCTTTCTTT.

This clonotype was found a few times. CDR3 nucleotides: TGTGCCAGCAGCTACCTAGTTCAAGAGACCCAGTACTTC. This gives the protein CASSYLVQETQYF. V and J are TRBV11-1 and TRBJ2-5; D is ambiguous. Germline loops: CDR1 SGHAT, CDR2 FQDESV (reference sequence). CDR3 length: 13 amino acids. Trimming cost V 4 bases and J 2 bases, with 8 bases left between them.

This clonotype was recorded at least ten times. The V call is TRBV14, the J call TRBJ2-5, with D uncertain. The CDR3 has 15 amino acids. V lost 4 bases and J lost 5, with 17 bases in between. Germline V gene lookup returns CDR1 SGHDN and CDR2 FVKESK. CDR3 residues: CASSRGSSGGETQYF. The CDR3 DNA sequence: TGTGCCAGCAGCCGAGGAAGCTCGGGTGGGGAGACCCAGTACTTC.

This chain connects TRBV6-1 to TRBJ2-1, with a possible D match to TRBD2 (5 bases). Trimming cost V 4 bases and J 9 bases, with 31 bases left between them. This CDR3 spans 19 amino acids. Germline V gene data show CDR1 as MNHNS and CDR2 as SASEGT. This chain's CDR3 is CASSAASSYARASNSEQFF. As DNA, the CDR3 is TGTGCCAGCAGTGCGGCTTCTTCCTACGCTAGGGCTAGCAATAGTGAGCAGTTCTTC.

The chain uses TRBV12-3 or TRBV12-4 and TRBJ1-3; maybe TRBD1 (5 bases). The CDR3 contains 14 residues. The V and J ends lost 5 bases and 3 bases respectively, with 11 bases between them. CDR3 sequence: CASSPQGIGNTIYF. CDR3 coding DNA: TGTGCCAGCAGTCCCCAGGGAATTGGAAACACCATATATTTT.

By sample fraction, this clonotype is medium-sized. J is TRBJ1-1 and V is TRBV15, with 7 bases identical to TRBD1. The junction had 4 bases not matched to a gene; V was cut back by 5 bases and J by 1 base. Germline V lookup: CDR1 LNHNV, CDR2 YYDKDF (reference sequence). This CDR3 comprises 14 residues. CDR3 in DNA: TGTGCCACCAGCCCGCCAGGGGGGAACACTGAAGCTTTCTTT. Its translation is CATSPPGGNTEAFF.

Many counts were recorded for this clonotype. DNA for the CDR3: TGTGCCAGCAGTTTAAGGGGGTGGCCGGGTCAGCCCCAGCATTTT. Translated, it gives CASSLRGWPGQPQHF. The chain employs TRBV28 and TRBJ1-5; the D gene is possibly TRBD1 (6 bases). CDR3 length: 15 residues. V shed 2 bases and J shed 6 bases, with 14 bases lying between them. Germline CDR1 reads MDHEN; CDR2 reads SYDVKM.

V and J are TRBV29-1 and TRBJ2-7; 11 bases are a match to TRBD2. Losses at the gene ends were 5 bases for V and 4 bases for J; bases not matched to a gene: 10. The CDR3 is made up of 15 amino acids. Germline V CDR1 and CDR2: SQVTM, ANQGSEA. CDR3 region: CSVLKLAGVRYEQYF. The CDR3 nucleotides are TGCAGCGTTTTAAAACTAGCGGGAGTAAGGTACGAGCAGTACTTC.

This clonotype was detected a few times. This chain connects TRBV12-3 or TRBV12-4 to TRBJ2-3, with 10 bases aligning to TRBD2. J gave up 4 bases and V 6 bases, and 7 bases lay outside the gene matches. This CDR3 spans 15 amino acids. CDR3 DNA: TGTGCCAGCAGCTACAAAGCGGGAGGGCCAGATACGCAGTATTTT. It codes for CASSYKAGGPDTQYF.

At least ten counts were recorded for this clonotype. J is TRBJ2-1 and V is TRBV5-1; tentatively, D is TRBD2 (7 bases). V was cut by 4 bases and J by 4 bases, with 15 bases left in between. Germline CDR1 and CDR2: SGHRS and YFSETQ. The CDR3 has 15 residues. This CDR3 is CASSLLAGAYNEQFF. CDR3 DNA: TGCGCCAGCAGCCTCTTGGCGGGGGCGTACAATGAGCAGTTCTTC.

This clonotype was recorded many times. V usage is TRBV2 and J usage is TRBJ1-1, with D perhaps TRBD1 (5 bases). The CDR3 sequence is 13 residues long. Germline V lookup: CDR1 SNHLY, CDR2 FYNNEI. V was pared by 5 bases and J by 11 bases, with 18 bases between. DNA for the CDR3: TGTGCCAGCAGTCTCTCTTGGGACCGGGGGGCTTTCTTT. It codes for CASSLSWDRGAFF.